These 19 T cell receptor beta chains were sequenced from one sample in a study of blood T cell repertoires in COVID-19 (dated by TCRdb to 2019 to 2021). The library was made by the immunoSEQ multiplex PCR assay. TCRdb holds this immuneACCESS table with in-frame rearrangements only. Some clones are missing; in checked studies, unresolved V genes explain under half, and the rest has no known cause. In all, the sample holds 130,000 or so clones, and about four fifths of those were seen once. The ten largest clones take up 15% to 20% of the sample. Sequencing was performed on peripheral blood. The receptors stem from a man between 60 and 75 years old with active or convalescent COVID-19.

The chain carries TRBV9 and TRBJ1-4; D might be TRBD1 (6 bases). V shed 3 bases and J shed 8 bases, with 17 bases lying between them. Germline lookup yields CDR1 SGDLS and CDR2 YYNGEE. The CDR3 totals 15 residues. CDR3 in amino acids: CASSALALTGEKLFF. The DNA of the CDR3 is TGTGCCAGCAGCGCCTTAGCTTTAACAGGGGAAAAACTGTTTTTT.

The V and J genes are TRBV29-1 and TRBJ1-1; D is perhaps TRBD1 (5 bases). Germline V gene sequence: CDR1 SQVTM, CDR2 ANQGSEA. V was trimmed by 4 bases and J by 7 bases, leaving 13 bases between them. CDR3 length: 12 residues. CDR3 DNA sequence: TGCAGCGTTGTAGAGGGGCGGGGTGAAGCTTTCTTT. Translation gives CSVVEGRGEAFF.

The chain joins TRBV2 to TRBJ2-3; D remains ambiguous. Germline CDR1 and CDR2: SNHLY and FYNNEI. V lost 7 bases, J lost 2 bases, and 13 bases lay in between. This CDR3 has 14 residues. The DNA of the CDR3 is TGTGCCAGCAAAAGGCGGATTAACACAGATACGCAGTATTTT. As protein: CASKRRINTDTQYF.

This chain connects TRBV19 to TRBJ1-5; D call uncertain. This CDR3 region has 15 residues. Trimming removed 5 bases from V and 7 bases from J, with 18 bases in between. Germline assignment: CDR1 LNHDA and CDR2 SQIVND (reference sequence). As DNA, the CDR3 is TGTGCCAGTAGTGACCGACCTGGCGGGCGGCAGCCCCAGCATTTT. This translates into CASSDRPGGRQPQHF.

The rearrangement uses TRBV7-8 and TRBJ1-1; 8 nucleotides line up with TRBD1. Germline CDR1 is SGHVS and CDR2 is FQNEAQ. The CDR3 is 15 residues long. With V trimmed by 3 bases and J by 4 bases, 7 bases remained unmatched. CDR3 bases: TGTGCCAGCAGCTTTAACAGGGGGTGGAGCACTGAAGCTTTCTTT. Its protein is CASSFNRGWSTEAFF.

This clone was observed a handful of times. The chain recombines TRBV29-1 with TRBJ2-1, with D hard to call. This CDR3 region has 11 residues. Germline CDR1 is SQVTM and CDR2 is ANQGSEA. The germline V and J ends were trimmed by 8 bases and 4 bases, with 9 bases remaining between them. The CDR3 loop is CSNLIYNEQFF. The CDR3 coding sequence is TGCAGCAACTTAATATACAATGAGCAGTTCTTC.

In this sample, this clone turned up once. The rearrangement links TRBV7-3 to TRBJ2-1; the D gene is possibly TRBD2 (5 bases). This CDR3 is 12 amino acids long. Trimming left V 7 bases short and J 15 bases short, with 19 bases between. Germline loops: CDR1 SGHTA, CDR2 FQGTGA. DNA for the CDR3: TGTGCCAGCACCTCCCCACGGGGAGTGGTGTTCTTC. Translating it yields CASTSPRGVVFF.

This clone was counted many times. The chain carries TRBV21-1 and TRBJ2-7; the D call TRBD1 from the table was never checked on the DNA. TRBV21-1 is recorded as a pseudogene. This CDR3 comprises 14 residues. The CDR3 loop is CASSNRDNSYEQYF. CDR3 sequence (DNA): TGTGCCAGCAGCAACCGGGACAACTCCTACGAGCAGTACTTC.

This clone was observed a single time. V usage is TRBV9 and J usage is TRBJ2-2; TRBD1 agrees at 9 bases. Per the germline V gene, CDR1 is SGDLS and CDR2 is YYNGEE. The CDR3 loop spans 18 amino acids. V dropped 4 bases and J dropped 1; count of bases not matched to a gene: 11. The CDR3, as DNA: TGTGCCAGCAGCCACAGCACGGGGACAGGGTGGAACACCGGGGAGCTGTTTTTT. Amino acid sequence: CASSHSTGTGWNTGELFF.

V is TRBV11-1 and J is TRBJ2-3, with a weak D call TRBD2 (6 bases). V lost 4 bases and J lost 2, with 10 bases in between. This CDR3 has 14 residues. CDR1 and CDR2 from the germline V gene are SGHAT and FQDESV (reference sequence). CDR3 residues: CASSSRGITDTQYF. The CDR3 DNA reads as TGTGCCAGCAGCTCCCGGGGGATCACAGATACGCAGTATTTT.

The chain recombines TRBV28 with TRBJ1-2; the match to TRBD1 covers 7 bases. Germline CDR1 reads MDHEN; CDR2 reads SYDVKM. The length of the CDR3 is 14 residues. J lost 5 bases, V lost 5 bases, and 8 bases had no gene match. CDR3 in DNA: TGTGCCAGCAGTGTCTCCGGGACAGCTTATGGCTACACCTTC. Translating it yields CASSVSGTAYGYTF.

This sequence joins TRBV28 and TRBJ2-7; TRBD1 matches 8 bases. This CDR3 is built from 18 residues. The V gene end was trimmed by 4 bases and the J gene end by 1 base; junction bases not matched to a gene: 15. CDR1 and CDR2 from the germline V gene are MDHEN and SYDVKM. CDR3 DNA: TGTGCCAGCAGTTGGGATAGTCGGACAGGGAAGGTTTCCTACGAGCAGTACTTC. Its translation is CASSWDSRTGKVSYEQYF.

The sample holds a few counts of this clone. This CDR3 is CASSLLPRLSNGEQYF. DNA for the CDR3: TGTGCCAGCAGCTTACTGCCTCGACTTTCCAATGGGGAGCAGTACTTC. The gene calls are TRBV7-9 and TRBJ2-7; D unresolved. V gave up 2 bases and J gave up 7 bases, with 21 bases separating them. Germline assignment: CDR1 SEHNR and CDR2 FQNEAQ (reference sequence). CDR3 size: 16 residues. The full variable domain, completed using reference TRBV7-9 and TRBJ2-7, is DTGVSQNPRHKITKRGQNVTFRCDPISEHNRLYWYRQTLGQGPEFLTYFQNEAQLEKSRLLSDRFSAERPKGSFSTLEIQRTEQGDSAMYLCASSLLPRLSNGEQYFGPGTRLTVT.

The CDR3 coding sequence is TGTGCCACCAGCAGAGTAGGGGCGGGGGGACAGGGATATAATGAGCAGTTCTTC. Its translation is CATSRVGAGGQGYNEQFF. The chain has TRBV15 and TRBJ2-1, with D perhaps TRBD1 (9 bases). The V gene lost 1 base and the J gene lost 7 bases, with 23 bases spanning the gap. Germline loops: CDR1 LNHNV, CDR2 YYDKDF (reference sequence). The CDR3 consists of 18 residues.

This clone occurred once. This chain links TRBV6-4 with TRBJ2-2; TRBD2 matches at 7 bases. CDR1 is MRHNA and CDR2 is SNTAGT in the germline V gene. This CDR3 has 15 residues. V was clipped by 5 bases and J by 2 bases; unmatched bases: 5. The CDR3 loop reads CASSPLAANTGELFF. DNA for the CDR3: TGTGCCAGCAGTCCTCTAGCGGCAAACACCGGGGAGCTGTTTTTT.

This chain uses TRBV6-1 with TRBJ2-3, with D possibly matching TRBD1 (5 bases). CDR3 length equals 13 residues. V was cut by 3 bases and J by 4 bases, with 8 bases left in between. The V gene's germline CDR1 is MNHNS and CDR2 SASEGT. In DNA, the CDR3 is TGTGCCAGCAGTGAGGGGCACGCAGATACGCAGTATTTT. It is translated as CASSEGHADTQYF.

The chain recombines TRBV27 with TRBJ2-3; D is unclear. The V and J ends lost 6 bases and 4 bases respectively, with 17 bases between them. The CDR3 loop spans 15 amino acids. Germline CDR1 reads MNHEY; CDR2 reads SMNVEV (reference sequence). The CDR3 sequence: CASSTITSLPDTQYF. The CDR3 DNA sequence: TGTGCCAGCAGCACTATTACTTCACTTCCAGATACGCAGTATTTT.

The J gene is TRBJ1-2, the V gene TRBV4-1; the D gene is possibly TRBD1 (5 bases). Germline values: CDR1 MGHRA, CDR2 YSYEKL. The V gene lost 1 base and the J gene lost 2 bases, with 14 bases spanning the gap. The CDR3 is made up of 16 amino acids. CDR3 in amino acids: CASSQAARESNYGYTF. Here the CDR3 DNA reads TGCGCCAGCAGCCAAGCGGCCAGGGAATCAAACTATGGCTACACCTTC.

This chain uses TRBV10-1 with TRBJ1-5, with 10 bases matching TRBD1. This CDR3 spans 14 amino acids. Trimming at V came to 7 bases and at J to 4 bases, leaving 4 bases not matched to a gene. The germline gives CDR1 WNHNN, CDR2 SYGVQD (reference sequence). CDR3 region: CASIPGQGNQPQHF. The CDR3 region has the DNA TGCGCCAGCATTCCGGGACAGGGGAATCAGCCCCAGCATTTT.